The 8 T cell receptor beta chains in this list originate from one sample, sequenced in a study of CD8+ T cells in alopecia areata. RNA, once extracted, was reverse transcribed into cDNA for use as the sequencing template. Sequenced by immunoSEQ multiplex PCR; TCRdb stores in-frame clones only, minus some. The data contain roughly 250,000 clones, 60% of them seen just once; the ten biggest clones take up roughly 0.93%. The treatment was: oral pan-JAK inhibitor, 5-10 mg twice daily. The material was CD4+ T cells sorted from blood, obtained around week 54, from a patient treated with tofacitinib. These receptors originate from a human donor with alopecia areata.

The V call is TRBV29-1, the J call TRBJ2-3; the D is unclear. This CDR3 spans 12 amino acids. V was trimmed by 2 bases and J by 0 bases, leaving 3 bases between them. Germline V gene sequence: CDR1 SQVTM, CDR2 ANQGSEA. Here the CDR3 reads CSVETSTDTQYF. As DNA, the CDR3 is TGCAGCGTTGAAACTAGCACAGATACGCAGTATTTT.

Only a few counts were recorded for this clone. The chain links TRBV7-9 to TRBJ1-5; 7 bases line up with TRBD1. The ends lost 4 bases at V and 9 bases at J; junction bases unmatched: 12. The CDR3 has 15 residues. Germline V gene data show CDR1 as SEHNR and CDR2 as FQNEAQ (reference sequence). The CDR3 loop is CASSSTGTAKSPQHF. CDR3 in DNA: TGTGCCAGCAGCTCCACCGGGACAGCCAAGTCGCCCCAGCATTTT.

The rearrangement links TRBV7-6 to TRBJ1-5; D gene ambiguous. The CDR3 sequence is 13 residues long. The V and J ends lost 0 bases and 6 bases respectively, with 6 bases between them. Germline-derived CDR1 and CDR2 are SGHVS and FNYEAQ. The CDR3 region has the DNA TGTGCCAGCAGCTTAGCCGAGGGTCAGCCCCAGCATTTT. This gives the protein CASSLAEGQPQHF.

Details on this clone: The same CDR3 arises from other DNA sequences in this sample as well. The chain joins TRBV9 to TRBJ2-5, with D possibly being TRBD2 (6 bases). The V and J ends lost 2 bases and 2 bases respectively, with 7 bases between them. Germline assignment: CDR1 SGDLS and CDR2 YYNGEE. CDR3 length: 13 amino acids. For the CDR3, the DNA is TGTGCCAGCAGCGTTGGACTACAAGAGACCCAGTACTTC. This encodes CASSVGLQETQYF.

The gene calls are TRBV15 and TRBJ2-5; 8 bases map to TRBD1. V shed 4 bases and J 5 bases; nucleotides not matched to a gene: 9. The CDR3 extends over 15 amino acids. The germline V gene encodes CDR1 LNHNV and CDR2 YYDKDF (reference sequence). The CDR3, as DNA: TGTGCCACCAGCAACCGCCAGGGGGCTGGGGAGACCCAGTACTTC. Amino acid sequence: CATSNRQGAGETQYF.

The chain joins TRBV7-9 to TRBJ1-2; 8 bases align to TRBD1. Germline-derived CDR1 and CDR2 are SEHNR and FQNEAQ (reference sequence). After removal of 2 bases from V and 3 bases from J, the junction contained 5 bases not matched to a gene. The CDR3 contains 15 residues. CDR3 DNA sequence: TGTGCCAGCAGCTTATCCGGACAGGGCTACTATGGCTACACCTTC. It yields the protein CASSLSGQGYYGYTF.

The chain recombines TRBV30 with TRBJ2-1, with D possibly being TRBD2 (5 bases). CDR1 and CDR2 (germline): GTSNPN, SVGIG (reference sequence). This CDR3 region has 14 residues. V was cut by 5 bases and J by 0 bases, with 11 bases left in between. The CDR3 sequence: CAWVRSGSYNEQFF. CDR3 nucleotides: TGTGCCTGGGTTCGGAGCGGCTCCTACAATGAGCAGTTCTTC.

This clone was counted between two and nine times. The CDR3 is CAWSRAPSNYGYTF. The CDR3 region has the DNA TGTGCCTGGAGTAGGGCTCCGTCTAACTATGGCTACACCTTC. This chain joins TRBV30 and TRBJ1-2; no clear D gene. Germline V lookup: CDR1 GTSNPN, CDR2 SVGIG (reference sequence). The CDR3 extends over 14 amino acids. Trimming removed 2 bases from V and 0 bases from J, with 10 bases in between.